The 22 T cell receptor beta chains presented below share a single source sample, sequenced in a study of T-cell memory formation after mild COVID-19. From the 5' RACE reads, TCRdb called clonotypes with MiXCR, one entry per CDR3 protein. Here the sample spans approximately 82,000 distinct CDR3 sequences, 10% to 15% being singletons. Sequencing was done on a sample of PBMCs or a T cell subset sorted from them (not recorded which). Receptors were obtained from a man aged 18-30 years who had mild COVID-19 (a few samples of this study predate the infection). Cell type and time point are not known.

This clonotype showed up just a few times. The CDR3 DNA sequence: TGCAGCGTTGGGGGGGACACTGAAGCTTTCTTT. It translates to CSVGGDTEAFF. The chain has TRBV29-1 and TRBJ1-1, with D tentatively TRBD1 (5 bases). Germline lookup yields CDR1 SQVTM and CDR2 ANQGSEA. Trimming cost V 4 bases and J 3 bases, with 6 bases left between them. This CDR3 spans 11 amino acids.

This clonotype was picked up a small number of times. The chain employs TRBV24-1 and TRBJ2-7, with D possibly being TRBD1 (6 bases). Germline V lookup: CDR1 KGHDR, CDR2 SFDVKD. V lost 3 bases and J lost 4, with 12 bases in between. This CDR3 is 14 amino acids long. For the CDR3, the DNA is TGTGCCACCAGTGATCCCCGGGACAAATACGAGCAGTACGTC. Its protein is CATSDPRDKYEQYV.

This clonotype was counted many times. The DNA of the CDR3 is TGTGCCAGCTGGCGGGGAGACACCGGGGAGCTGTTTTTT. Amino acid sequence: CASWRGDTGELFF. This chain links TRBV6-5 with TRBJ2-2, with a possible D match to TRBD2 (6 bases). This CDR3 region has 13 residues. V shed 8 bases and J shed 3 bases, with 10 bases lying between them. The V gene's germline CDR1 is MNHEY and CDR2 SVGAGI.

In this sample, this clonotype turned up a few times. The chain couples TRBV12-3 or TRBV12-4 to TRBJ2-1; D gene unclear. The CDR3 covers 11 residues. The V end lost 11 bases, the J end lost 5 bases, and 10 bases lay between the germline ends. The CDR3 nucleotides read TGTGCCCTACGGCAGGACAATGAGCAGTTCTTC. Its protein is CALRQDNEQFF.

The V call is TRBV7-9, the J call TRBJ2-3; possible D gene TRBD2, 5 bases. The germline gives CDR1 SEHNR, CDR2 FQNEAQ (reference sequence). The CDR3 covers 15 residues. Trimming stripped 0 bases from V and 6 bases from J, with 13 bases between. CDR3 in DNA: TGTGCCAGCAGCTTAGCCGGAGGAATTGCCGATACGCAGTATTTT. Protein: CASSLAGGIADTQYF. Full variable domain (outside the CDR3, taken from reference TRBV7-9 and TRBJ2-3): DTGVSQNPRHKITKRGQNVTFRCDPISEHNRLYWYRQTLGQGPEFLTYFQNEAQLEKSRLLSDRFSAERPKGSFSTLEIQRTEQGDSAMYLCASSLAGGIADTQYFGPGTRLTVL.

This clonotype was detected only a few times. The CDR3 spells CASVPGQGTLRYNEQFF. CDR3 sequence (DNA): TGTGCCAGCGTCCCGGGACAGGGTACCCTGAGGTACAATGAGCAGTTCTTC. This chain connects TRBV2 to TRBJ2-1; TRBD1 agrees at 9 bases. V gave up 8 bases and J gave up 4 bases; unmatched junction bases: 15. The germline gives CDR1 SNHLY, CDR2 FYNNEI. This CDR3 has 17 amino acids.

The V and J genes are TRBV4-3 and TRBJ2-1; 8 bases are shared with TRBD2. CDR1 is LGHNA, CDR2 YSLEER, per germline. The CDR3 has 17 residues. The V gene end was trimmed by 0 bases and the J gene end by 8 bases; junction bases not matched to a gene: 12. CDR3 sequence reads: CASSQDPLRGGFDEQFF. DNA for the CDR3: TGCGCCAGCAGCCAAGACCCTCTCCGCGGGGGGTTCGATGAGCAGTTCTTC.

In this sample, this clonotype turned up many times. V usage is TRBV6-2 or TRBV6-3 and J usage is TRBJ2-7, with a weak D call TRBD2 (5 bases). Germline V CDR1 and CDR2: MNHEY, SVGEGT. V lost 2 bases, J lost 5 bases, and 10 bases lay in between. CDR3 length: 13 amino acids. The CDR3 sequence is CASSYLTRDEQYF. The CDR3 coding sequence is TGTGCCAGCAGTTACCTAACGAGGGACGAGCAGTACTTC.

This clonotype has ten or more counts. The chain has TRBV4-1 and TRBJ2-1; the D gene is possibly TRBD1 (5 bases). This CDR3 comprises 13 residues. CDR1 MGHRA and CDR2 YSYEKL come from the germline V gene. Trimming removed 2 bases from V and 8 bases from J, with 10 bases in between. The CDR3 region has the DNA TGCGCCAGCAGCCAATTCCAGGGCTATGAGCAGTTCTTC. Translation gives CASSQFQGYEQFF.

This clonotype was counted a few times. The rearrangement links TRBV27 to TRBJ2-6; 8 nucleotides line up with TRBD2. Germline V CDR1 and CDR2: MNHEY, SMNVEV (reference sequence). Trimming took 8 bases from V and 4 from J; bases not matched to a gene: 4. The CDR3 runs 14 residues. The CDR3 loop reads CASGIAGGANVLTF. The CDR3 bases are TGTGCCAGCGGCATAGCGGGGGGGGCCAACGTCCTGACTTTC.

CDR3 sequence reads: CASSSPVRGGVDTQYF. In DNA, the CDR3 is TGTGCCAGCAGCTCCCCAGTGCGGGGGGGCGTAGATACGCAGTATTTT. The chain is built from TRBV7-3 and TRBJ2-3; 9 bases match TRBD2. Germline CDR1 reads SGHTA; CDR2 reads FQGTGA. V lost 4 bases, J lost 5 bases, and 10 bases stayed unmatched. This CDR3 has 16 amino acids.

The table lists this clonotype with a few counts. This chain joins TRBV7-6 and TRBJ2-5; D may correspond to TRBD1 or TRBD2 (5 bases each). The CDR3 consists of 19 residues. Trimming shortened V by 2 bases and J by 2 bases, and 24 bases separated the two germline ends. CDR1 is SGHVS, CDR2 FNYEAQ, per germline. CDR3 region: CASSLTRGLTGPKQETQYF. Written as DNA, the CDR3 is TGTGCCAGCAGCTTAACCCGTGGTCTGACGGGGCCGAAACAAGAGACCCAGTACTTC. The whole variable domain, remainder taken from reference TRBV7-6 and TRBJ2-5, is GAGVSQSPRYKVTKRGQDVALRCDPISGHVSLYWYRQALGQGPEFLTYFNYEAQQDKSGLPNDRFSAERPEGSISTLTIQRTEQRDSAMYRCASSLTRGLTGPKQETQYFGPGTRLLVL.

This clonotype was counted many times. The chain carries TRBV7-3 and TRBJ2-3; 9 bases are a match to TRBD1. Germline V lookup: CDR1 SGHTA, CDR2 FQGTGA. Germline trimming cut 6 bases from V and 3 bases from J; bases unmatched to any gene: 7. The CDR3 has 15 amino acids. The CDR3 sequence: CASSSTGGRTDTQYF. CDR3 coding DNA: TGTGCCAGCAGTTCGACAGGGGGTCGGACAGATACGCAGTATTTT. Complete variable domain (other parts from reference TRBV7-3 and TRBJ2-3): GAGVSQTPSNKVTEKGKYVELRCDPISGHTALYWYRQSLGQGPEFLIYFQGTGAADDSGLPNDRFFAVRPEGSVSTLKIQRTERGDSAVYLCASSSTGGRTDTQYFGPGTRLTVL.

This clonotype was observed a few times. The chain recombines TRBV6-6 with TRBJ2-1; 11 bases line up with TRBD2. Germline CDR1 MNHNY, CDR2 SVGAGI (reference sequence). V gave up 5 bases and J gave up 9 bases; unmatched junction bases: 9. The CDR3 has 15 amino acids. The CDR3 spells CASSPVNSGGVEQFF. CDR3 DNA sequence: TGTGCCAGCAGTCCCGTCAATAGCGGGGGGGTTGAGCAGTTCTTC.

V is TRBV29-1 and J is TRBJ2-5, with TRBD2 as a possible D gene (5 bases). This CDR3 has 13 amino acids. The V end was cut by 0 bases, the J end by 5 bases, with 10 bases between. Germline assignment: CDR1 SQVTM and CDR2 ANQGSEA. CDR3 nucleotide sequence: TGCAGCGTTGAAGATCGAGGGCTCGAGACCCAGTACTTC. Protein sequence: CSVEDRGLETQYF.

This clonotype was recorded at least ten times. The CDR3 region is CASSQDLEQGVYEQYF. The DNA of the CDR3 is TGTGCCAGCAGCCAAGATCTAGAACAGGGTGTCTACGAGCAGTACTTC. The chain uses TRBV4-2 and TRBJ2-7, with a possible D match to TRBD1 (6 bases). The CDR3 spans 16 residues. Trimming shortened V by 0 bases and J by 3 bases, and 15 bases separated the two germline ends. Germline loops: CDR1 LGHNA, CDR2 YNFKEQ.

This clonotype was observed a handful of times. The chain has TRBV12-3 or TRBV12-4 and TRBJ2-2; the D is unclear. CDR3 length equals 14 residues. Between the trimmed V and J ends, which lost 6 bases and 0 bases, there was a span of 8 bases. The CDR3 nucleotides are TGTGCCAGCAGGGTCCCAACGAACACCGGGGAGCTGTTTTTT. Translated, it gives CASRVPTNTGELFF.

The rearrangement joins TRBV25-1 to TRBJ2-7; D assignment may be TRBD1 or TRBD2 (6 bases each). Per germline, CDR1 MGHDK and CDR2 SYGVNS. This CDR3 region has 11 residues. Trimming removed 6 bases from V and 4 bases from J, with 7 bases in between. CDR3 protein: CASRGGYEQYF. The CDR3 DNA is TGTGCCAGCAGAGGGGGGTACGAGCAGTACTTC.

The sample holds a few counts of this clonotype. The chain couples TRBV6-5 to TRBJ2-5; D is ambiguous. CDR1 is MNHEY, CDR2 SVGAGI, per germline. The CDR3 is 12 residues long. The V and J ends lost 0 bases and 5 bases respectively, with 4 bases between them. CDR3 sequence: CASSYSRETQYF. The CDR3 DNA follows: TGTGCCAGCAGTTACTCGAGGGAGACCCAGTACTTC.

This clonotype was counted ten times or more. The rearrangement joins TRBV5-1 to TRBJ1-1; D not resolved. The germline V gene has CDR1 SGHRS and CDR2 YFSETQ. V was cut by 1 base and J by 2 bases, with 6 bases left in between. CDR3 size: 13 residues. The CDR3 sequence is CASSLTTNTEAFF. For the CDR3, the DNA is TGCGCCAGCAGCTTGACGACAAACACTGAAGCTTTCTTT.

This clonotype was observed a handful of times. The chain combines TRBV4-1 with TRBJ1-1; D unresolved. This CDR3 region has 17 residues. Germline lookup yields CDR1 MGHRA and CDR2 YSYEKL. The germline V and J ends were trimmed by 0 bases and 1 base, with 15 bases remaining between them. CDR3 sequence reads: CASSQDRSRGPNTEAFF. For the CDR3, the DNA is TGCGCCAGCAGCCAAGATCGGAGTAGAGGGCCGAACACTGAAGCTTTCTTT.

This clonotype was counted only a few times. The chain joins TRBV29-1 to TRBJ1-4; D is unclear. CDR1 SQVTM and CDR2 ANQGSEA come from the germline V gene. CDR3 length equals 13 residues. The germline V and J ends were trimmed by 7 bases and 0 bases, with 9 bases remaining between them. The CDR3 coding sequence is TGCAGCGCAACCGAGGCAACTAATGAAAAACTGTTTTTT. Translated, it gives CSATEATNEKLFF. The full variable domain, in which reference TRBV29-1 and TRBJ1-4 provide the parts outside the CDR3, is SAVISQKPSRDICQRGTSLTIQCQVDSQVTMMFWYRQQPGQSLTLIATANQGSEATYESGFVIDKFPISRPNLTFSTLTVSNMSPEDSSIYLCSATEATNEKLFFGSGTQLSVL.